This T cell receptor (beta chain) originates from a study of cytomegalovirus exposure and HLA in healthy donors. Both 60 Vbeta primers and 13 Jbeta primers went into the PCR. Measured with immunoSEQ multiplex PCR; TCRdb has only the in-frame clones, and not every one. In the table there are around 200,000 clones, approximately 70% of which are singletons. Study-wide findings and caveats: As confirmed in vitro, a few CMV-associated chains were specific for CMV antigens. The productive fraction for most TCR beta V segments was about 87% or about 30% in an earlier analysis. The study designated over 150 TCR beta chains cytomegalovirus-associated.

This clone has only a few counts. Its antigen is unknown. The CDR3 consists of 15 residues. Germline V lookup: CDR1 LNHDA, CDR2 SQIVND (reference sequence). Trimming removed 0 bases from V and 6 bases from J, with 12 bases in between. The chain couples TRBV19 to TRBJ1-5; D may be TRBD1 (5 bases). The specimen sequenced was PBMCs. The sequence was obtained from a man aged 35 to 55 in good health and CMV-seropositive. The CDR3 is CASSIDHAGFQPQHF. CDR3 coding DNA: TGTGCCAGTAGTATAGATCATGCAGGGTTTCAGCCCCAGCATTTT.